The clone carrying this TCR beta chain was counted at least ten times. Its antigen remains unidentified. Looked up from germline, CDR1 is SGHAT and CDR2 is FQNNGV. With 1 base clipped from V and 5 bases from J, the junction kept 8 bases outside the gene matches. The CDR3 totals 18 residues. Amplified regions were TCR beta CDR3 sequences from RNA transcripts. HTBI primers were the set used in a first-round RT-PCR of the TCR CDR3. A single record per CDR3 protein comes from TCRdb applying MiXCR to the multiplex PCR reads. The profile shows around 280,000 distinct CDR3 sequences, roughly an eighth of them singletons. The data originate from a study of T cells in Graves' hyperthyroidism and ophthalmopathy. Overall study findings and caveats: Most thyroid clonotypes expanded above 0.001 were also detected in blood.

The sample consisted of blood. The sequence was obtained from a woman in her thirties or forties with Graves' hyperthyroidism. The V and J genes are TRBV11-2 and TRBJ2-4, with TRBD2 identical over 13 bases. The CDR3 here is CASSLVGTSGTAENIQYF. CDR3 bases: TGTGCCAGCAGCTTAGTAGGGACTAGCGGGACCGCGGAAAACATTCAGTACTTC.